The clone carrying this TCR beta chain was detected once. The antigen is undetermined. This sample was taken from a study of cytomegalovirus exposure and HLA in healthy donors. As for the study in general: Clustering assigned approximately 79% of the 350 to 400 genotyped donors to the Caucasian-associated ancestry cluster. Findings of the study overall: Relative to the approximately 660-donor mean, N-insertions were reportedly fewer in an Asian-associated ancestry cluster in a later analysis. Confirmation in vitro established that a few CMV-associated chains were specific for CMV antigens.

CDR3 length: 15 residues. Germline V gene lookup returns CDR1 MNHEY and CDR2 SVGAGI. With 2 bases clipped from V and 4 bases from J, the junction kept 5 bases outside the gene matches. PCR primers comprised 60 Vbeta and 13 Jbeta primers. TCRdb's table, derived via immunoSEQ multiplex PCR, lists solely in-frame clones and lacks some. The sample lists hundreds of thousands of clones; about 75% were seen once. The source material was PBMCs. This clonotype was sampled from a male donor in good health and CMV-seronegative. J is TRBJ2-3 and V is TRBV6-5, with TRBD2 identical over 8 bases. The CDR3 loop reads CASSYTGGPSDTQYF. The CDR3 nucleotides read TGTGCCAGCAGTTACACGGGGGGGCCTTCAGATACGCAGTATTTT.